The sequence of this T cell receptor (beta chain) was determined in a study of blood T cell repertoires in COVID-19. Study in general: Sources were T cells, B-cell-depleted T cells, or PBMCs; the material itself was cDNA or gDNA.

This table comes from immunoSEQ multiplex PCR, and its TCRdb copy is limited to in-frame clones, with some not included. The sample consists of 140,000 or so clones, around four fifths of them appearing once. CDR3 length equals 15 residues. Trimming took 0 bases from V and 1 from J, leaving 9 bases between them. Germline loops: CDR1 LGHDT, CDR2 YNNKEL (reference sequence). This clone was found a few times. This clonotype originated in a middle-aged woman who had recovered from COVID-19. V and J are TRBV3-1 (or the pseudogene TRBV3-2) and TRBJ1-1; D is possibly TRBD1 (5 bases). Material: PBMCs or T cells enriched from blood (not recorded which). This CDR3 reads CASSQDPRANTEAFF. The CDR3 nucleotides are TGTGCCAGCAGCCAAGATCCCAGGGCGAACACTGAAGCTTTCTTT.